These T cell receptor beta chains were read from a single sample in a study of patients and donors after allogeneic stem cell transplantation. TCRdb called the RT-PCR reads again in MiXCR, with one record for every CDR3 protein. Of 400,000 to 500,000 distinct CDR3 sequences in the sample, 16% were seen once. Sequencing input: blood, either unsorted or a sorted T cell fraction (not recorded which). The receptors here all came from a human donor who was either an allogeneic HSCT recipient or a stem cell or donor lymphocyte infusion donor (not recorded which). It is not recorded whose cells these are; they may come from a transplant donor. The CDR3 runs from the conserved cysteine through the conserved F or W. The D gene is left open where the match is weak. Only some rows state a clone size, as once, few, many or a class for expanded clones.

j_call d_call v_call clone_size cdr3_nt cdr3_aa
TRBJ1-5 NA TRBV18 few TGTGCCAGCTCTCCTGATCGGGCGGGTCAGCCCCAGCATTTT CASSPDRAGQPQHF
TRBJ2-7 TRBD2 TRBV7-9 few TGTGCCAGCAGCTTATCGCTAGCGGGAGACGAGCAGTACTTC CASSLSLAGDEQYF
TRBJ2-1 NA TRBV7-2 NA TGTGCCAGCAGCCCCGAAGGGCTCCGGGTCGGTTACAATGAGCAGTTCTTC CASSPEGLRVGYNEQFF
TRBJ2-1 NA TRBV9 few TGTGCCAGCAGCGTCGAACCCAGCGGAGGAATGCGGTTCTTC CASSVEPSGGMRFF
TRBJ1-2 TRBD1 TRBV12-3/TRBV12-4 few TGTGCCAGCAGTTCTTCCCGCAGGGGGGTTAGGTTCCATGGCTACACCTTC CASSSSRRGVRFHGYTF
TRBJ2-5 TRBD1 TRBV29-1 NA TGCAGCGTCGACCCGGGACAGGGGGAAGAGACCCAGTACTTC CSVDPGQGEETQYF
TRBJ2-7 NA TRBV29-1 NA TGCAGCGTTGACGAACAGGGAGTAGGGGAGCAGTACTTC CSVDEQGVGEQYF
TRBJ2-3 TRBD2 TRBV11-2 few TGTGCCAGCAGCTTTCTCAGCGGGAGGGCCACAGATACGCAGTATTTT CASSFLSGRATDTQYF
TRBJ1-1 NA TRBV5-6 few TGTGCCAGCAGCTTGGCGGGCCAGTGGCGAAACACTGAAGCTTTCTTT CASSLAGQWRNTEAFF
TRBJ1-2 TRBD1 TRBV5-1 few TGCGCCAGCAGCTTGGACAGGGGGGTGGGCTACACCTTC CASSLDRGVGYTF
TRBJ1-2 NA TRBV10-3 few TGTGCCATCAGTGATCGTGCGTCTAACTATGGCTACACCTTC CAISDRASNYGYTF
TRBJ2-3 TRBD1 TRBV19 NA TGTGCCACCAATGACAGGGAGAAGGTCACAGATACGCAGTATTTT CATNDREKVTDTQYF
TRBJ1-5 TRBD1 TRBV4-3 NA TGCGCCAGCAGCCCTCGGGACAGGGGTCAGCCCCAGCATTTT CASSPRDRGQPQHF
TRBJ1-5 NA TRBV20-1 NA TGCAGTGCCACCCGGGCCAGTGCTCAGCCCCAGCATTTT CSATRASAQPQHF
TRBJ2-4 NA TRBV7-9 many TGTGCCAGCAGCCCATCGGGCGGCTGGGACATTCAGTACTTC CASSPSGGWDIQYF
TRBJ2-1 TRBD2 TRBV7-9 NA TGTGCCAGCGTCCAAGGGGCTAGCGGGAGAAATGAGCAGTTCTTC CASVQGASGRNEQFF
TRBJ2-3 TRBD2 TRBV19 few TGTGCCAGTAGTATACTAGCGGCCAGCACAGATACGCAGTATTTT CASSILAASTDTQYF
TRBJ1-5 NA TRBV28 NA TGTGCCAGCAAAGGGGCGAGCAATCAGCCCCAGCATTTT CASKGASNQPQHF
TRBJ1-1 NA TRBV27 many TGTGCCAGCAGTTTAGGGGGGGGCGGGAACACTGAAGCTTTCTTT CASSLGGGGNTEAFF
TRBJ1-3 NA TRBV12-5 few TGTGCTGGGGGGGACCTGAGCTCTGGAAACACCATATATTTT CAGGDLSSGNTIYF
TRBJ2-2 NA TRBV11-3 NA TGTGCCAGCAGCTTACGTCGGGCGGGAATTACCGGGGAGCTGTTTTTT CASSLRRAGITGELFF
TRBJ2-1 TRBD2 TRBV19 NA TGTGCCAGTAGTATCGGATCCGGACTAGCGGGGACTGGGGAGCAGTTCTTC CASSIGSGLAGTGEQFF
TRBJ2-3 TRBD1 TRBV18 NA TGTGCCAGCTCACCCGATCCCGGACAGGGAGGCTTTTGGCAGTATTTT CASSPDPGQGGFWQYF